This T cell receptor beta chain was retrieved from a study of cytomegalovirus exposure and HLA in healthy donors. Background on the study: In an early release, HLA-typed donors contributed approximately 82 million unique TCR sequences.

It was with 60 Vbeta and 13 Jbeta primers that the PCR ran. Methods used by the authors: Per a later analysis, the number of unique TCR beta chains was 75 million to 90 million, of which 9 million to 14 million were shared. TCRdb's copy holds only in-frame clones and misses some; the assay was immunoSEQ multiplex PCR. The V and J calls and clone size are taken from that table; D and trimming were inferred from the DNA. The sample contains 140,000 or so clones, 65% to 80% of which appear only once. Points on this clone: The antigen is undetermined.

Study-wide results and caveats: Most TCRs appeared rarely, but some public TCRs recurred in many donors. The authors enumerated some 170 TCR beta chains as linked to cytomegalovirus.

The CDR3 length is 17 residues. Germline V gene sequence: CDR1 SSHAT, CDR2 FNYEAQ (reference sequence). With 5 bases clipped from V and 0 bases from J, the junction kept 5 bases outside the gene matches. This receptor was identified in a woman aged 40 to 50 in good health and CMV-seronegative. The V call is TRBV7-7, the J call TRBJ2-6; 9 nucleotides line up with TRBD1. The material sequenced was PBMCs. CDR3 bases: TGTGCCAGCAGCCCCGGACAGGGGAGCTCTGGGGCCAACGTCCTGACTTTC. Its protein product is CASSPGQGSSGANVLTF.